Following are 5 T cell receptor beta chains from one sample sequenced in a study of glioma-infiltrating T cells. TCR alpha and beta CDR3 regions were amplified from RNA using iRepertoire nested multiplex PCR. TCRdb redid the calling of the multiplex PCR reads with MiXCR, one entry per CDR3 protein. The sample comprises 100,000 to 150,000 distinct CDR3 sequences, 20% to 25% of which are singletons, and around 15% rests with the top ten. Material for sequencing was glioma tissue, nonneoplastic brain tissue, or PBMCs (not recorded which). All receptors come from a human donor with low-grade glioma or glioblastoma, undergoing nonglioma brain surgery, or in good health (not recorded which).

This clonotype was found many times. The chain couples TRBV6-1 to TRBJ2-3; D is undetermined. CDR3 size: 14 residues. Trimming took off 5 bases at V and 7 bases at J, with 16 bases between the two ends. Germline CDR1 MNHNS, CDR2 SASEGT. The CDR3 spells CASSSPEIHYTQYF. DNA for the CDR3: TGTGCCAGCAGTTCACCCGAGATCCATTATACGCAGTATTTT.

This clonotype was observed at least ten times. The chain combines TRBV6-1 with TRBJ2-5; no definite D call. The CDR3 is 12 residues long. V was clipped by 5 bases and J by 4 bases, with 8 bases between them. Germline lookup yields CDR1 MNHNS and CDR2 SASEGT. Here the CDR3 DNA reads TGTGCCAGCAGTCCCCGGAGAGAGACCCAGTACTTC. Protein product: CASSPRRETQYF.

As concerns this clonotype: A much larger clone lies one base from this, so it may be a read error. This chain connects TRBV6-1 to TRBJ2-5; 9 nucleotides agree with TRBD1. The CDR3 extends over 14 amino acids. Germline values: CDR1 MNHNS, CDR2 SASEGT. DNA of the CDR3: TGCGCCAGCAGTGAAGGGACAGGGACCGAGACCCGGTACTTC. It codes for CASSEGTGTETRYF.

This clonotype appeared a few times. The CDR3 loop is CACRLAGGDTQYF. The CDR3 DNA follows: TGTGCCTGCCGACTAGCGGGAGGAGATACGCAGTATTTT. The chain is built from TRBV30 and TRBJ2-3, with 13 bases that match TRBD2. V shed 6 bases, J shed 5 bases, and the junction held 2 bases outside the gene matches. From germline, CDR1 is GTSNPN and CDR2 SVGIG (reference sequence). The CDR3 totals 13 residues.

There are a few counts of this clonotype. This chain links TRBV29-1 with TRBJ2-5; TRBD2 aligns across 7 bases. Losses at the gene ends were 4 bases for V and 8 bases for J; bases not matched to a gene: 19. CDR1 and CDR2 from the germline V gene are SQVTM and ANQGSEA. The CDR3 extends over 16 amino acids. CDR3 bases: TGCAGCGTTGGGGGAGGGAGTGGTCCCGACGGGGGAACCCAGTACTTC. It is translated as CSVGGGSGPDGGTQYF.